This T cell receptor (beta chain) came from a study of blood T cell repertoires in COVID-19. Study summary: Nucleic acid was either cDNA or gDNA, and it came from T cells, B-cell-depleted T cells, or PBMCs.

Original processing notes: Estimates of nucleated cell counts were drawn from the amplification of reference gene primers. Measured with immunoSEQ multiplex PCR; TCRdb has only the in-frame clones, and not every one. The V and J calls and the clone size are those of that table, but D and trimming were determined from the DNA. The sample shows fewer than 300,000 clones, 88% of them seen only once. The CDR3 length is 13 residues. Between the trimmed V and J ends, which lost 7 bases and 2 bases, there was a span of 12 bases. Germline V gives CDR1 SGHVS, CDR2 FQNEAQ. This chain joins TRBV7-8 and TRBJ2-7; TRBD1 is a possible D gene (6 bases). The specimen was peripheral blood. The sequence was collected from a man aged 18 to 30 with active or convalescent COVID-19. The CDR3 DNA is TGTGCCAGCACGTGGGGACAAACCTACGAGCAGTACTTC. Translation gives CASTWGQTYEQYF.